Following are 10 T cell receptor beta chains from one sample sequenced in a study of regulatory T cells in long-lasting Graves disease. To make TCR beta libraries, researchers used iRepertoire HTBI primers and Arm-PCR of CDR3 regions. MiXCR, run by TCRdb on the multiplex PCR reads, gives a single entry per CDR3 protein. The data contain some 320,000 distinct CDR3 sequences, 15% to 20% of them singletons. Time point indicated: newly diagnosed GD, antithyroid drugs for less than 3 months. Preparation of the TCR library used RNA extracted from PBMCs. The specimen was peripheral blood mononuclear cells (PBMCs), collected at new diagnosis, from a patient treated with antithyroid drugs. Source of these receptors: a female donor with Graves disease.

This clonotype has at least ten counts. J is TRBJ1-5 and V is TRBV12-3 or TRBV12-4; 7 bases agree with TRBD1. With V trimmed by 5 bases and J by 6 bases, 16 bases remained unmatched. This CDR3 spans 17 amino acids. CDR3 DNA sequence: TGTGCCAGCAGTAATGACGCGACAGGGCAAGGTCGTCAGCCCCAGCATTTT. This translates into CASSNDATGQGRQPQHF.

Note on this clonotype: A junction end diverges from the germline sequence, so it may reflect a read error. The genes are TRBV7-9 and TRBJ1-6; D is possibly TRBD1 (6 bases). Germline CDR1 and CDR2: SEHNR and FQNEAQ (reference sequence). This CDR3 spans 17 amino acids. As DNA, the CDR3 is TGTGCCAGCAGCTTTTACAGCGAGACAGGTCCAAATTCACTCCTCCACTTT. It specifies CASSFYSETGPNSLLHF.

This clonotype was detected a few times. The chain recombines TRBV3-1 with TRBJ2-3; 11 nucleotides agree with TRBD2. Germline-derived CDR1 and CDR2 are LGHDT and YNNKEL (reference sequence). The CDR3 length is 17 residues. The V gene end was trimmed by 0 bases and the J gene end by 4 bases; junction bases not matched to a gene: 6. CDR3 sequence: CASSQEGSGRAADTQYF. The DNA for the CDR3 is TGTGCCAGCAGCCAAGAAGGTAGCGGGAGGGCCGCAGATACGCAGTATTTT.

This clonotype was counted only a few times. The junction departs from the called germline gene at one end, perhaps through a read error. The V call is TRBV3-1, the J call TRBJ2-2, with D possibly TRBD1 on 6 matching bases. The CDR3 extends over 16 amino acids. The germline V gene has CDR1 LGHDT and CDR2 YNNKEL (reference sequence). CDR3 region: CASSQVGAHVTGELLF. The CDR3, as DNA: TGTGCCAGCAGCCAAGTGGGGGCGCATGTCACCGGGGAGCTGCTTTTT.

The gene calls are TRBV6-1 and TRBJ2-4, with TRBD2 matching 14 bases. Germline CDR1 MNHNS, CDR2 SASEGT. Unmatched junction bases numbered 12, after V lost 8 bases and J lost 12 bases. The CDR3 runs to 15 residues. CDR3 residues: CASGKGLAGESSQYF. CDR3 in DNA: TGTGCCAGCGGCAAGGGACTAGCGGGAGAATCCTCTCAGTACTTC.

This clonotype was found many times. This chain connects TRBV4-1 to TRBJ1-3; D gene ambiguous. Trimming removed 4 bases at V and 3 bases at J, with 19 bases between. There are 17 residues in the CDR3. The V gene's germline CDR1 is MGHRA and CDR2 YSYEKL. The DNA of the CDR3 is TGCGCCAGCAGCCCTCGGGGAGGAGAAGGTTTTGGAAACACCATATATTTT. Translated, it gives CASSPRGGEGFGNTIYF.

Only a few counts were recorded for this clonotype. V and J are TRBV10-1 and TRBJ1-1; D is unclear. CDR1 and CDR2 (germline): WNHNN, SYGVQD (reference sequence). The CDR3 runs to 11 residues. Trimming cost V 11 bases and J 7 bases, with 14 bases left between them. CDR3 residues: CAPISAVEAFF. CDR3 DNA sequence: TGCGCCCCCATCTCCGCCGTTGAAGCTTTCTTT.

This clonotype was detected ten times or more. This chain links TRBV28 with TRBJ1-2; D possibly corresponds to TRBD1 (6 bases). Deletions cut 4 bases from V and 4 bases from J, with 13 bases between. This CDR3 is built from 14 residues. CDR1 and CDR2 (germline): MDHEN, SYDVKM. Here the CDR3 DNA reads TGTGCCAGCAGTTACCTTTCGACAGGCTATGGCTACACCTTC. This gives the protein CASSYLSTGYGYTF.

The table lists this clonotype with a few counts. The genes are TRBV10-3 and TRBJ2-1; D remains unclear. The germline V gene encodes CDR1 ENHRY and CDR2 SYGVKD. V was cut by 3 bases and J by 4 bases, with 4 bases left in between. The CDR3 is 12 amino acids. DNA of the CDR3: TGTGCCATCAGTGACTCGTACAATGAGCAGTTCTTC. This translates into CAISDSYNEQFF.

Many counts were recorded for this clonotype. The V call is TRBV28, the J call TRBJ1-5; D gene ambiguous. Trimming removed 3 bases from V and 4 bases from J, with 16 bases in between. Germline V gene lookup returns CDR1 MDHEN and CDR2 SYDVKM. The CDR3 contains 16 residues. DNA of the CDR3: TGTGCCAGCAGTTTCATACGGATAATAGAAAATCAGCCCCAGCATTTT. Its protein is CASSFIRIIENQPQHF. The full variable domain, completed using reference TRBV28 and TRBJ1-5, is DVKVTQSSRYLVKRTGEKVFLECVQDMDHENMFWYRQDPGLGLRLIYFSYDVKMKEKGDIPEGYSVSREKKERFSLILESASTNQTSMYLCASSFIRIIENQPQHFGDGTRLSIL.